This TCR beta chain comes out of a study of CD8+ T cells in alopecia areata (dated 2018 in TCRdb). Study-wide context: The treated patients took part in an open-label pilot trial in which moderate-to-severe alopecia areata was treated with oral tofacitinib at 5 to 10 mg twice daily. Patients stayed on tofacitinib for 6 to 18 months and then had 6 months of follow-up off drug so that delayed response and recurrence could be assessed. The study used high-throughput TCRbeta sequencing to examine T cell clonal expansion in alopecia areata, in both the C3H/HeJ mouse model and human patients. Human TCRbeta sequencing covered scalp tissue and sorted CD4+ and CD8+ peripheral blood T cells from patchy and totalis/universalis alopecia areata patients and healthy controls. Biopsies were taken from tofacitinib-treated patients at baseline and at 4 and 24 weeks of treatment, and a later scalp biopsy was taken in several of the tofacitinib-treated patients. Clonality in the scalp was compared among normal scalp (n=4), patchy alopecia areata scalp (n=8), and alopecia totalis/universalis scalp (n=8). RNA was obtained with the PAXgene miRNA kit for fixed scalp, the miRNeasy kit for PBMCs, and the RNeasy kit for mouse skin. Amplification of TCRbeta CDR3 regions was done by immunoSEQ multiplex PCR using 35 Vbeta forward primers and 13 Jbeta reverse primers. Overall results and qualifications from the work: Scalp TCR repertoire analysis is complicated because resident alphabeta T cells in normal human skin are also sequenced, whereas mouse skin is dominated by gammadelta T cells. Lesional scalp, especially in alopecia totalis/universalis, showed higher clonality and more expanded CD8+ clones than normal scalp, suggesting antigenic drive. Shared TCR sequences between patients were less evident than in mice, which may be partly attributable to HLA diversity in the patient population.

In regard to this clone: There is no known antigen for this receptor. Qualities for individual bases were not recorded, and no much larger clone is one base off.

Based on the germline V gene (reference sequence), the CDR1 and CDR2 sequences are SEHNR and FQNEAQ. From its cysteine to its phenylalanine, the CDR3 spans 13 amino acids. Only the CDR3 DNA is retained, 39 bases long and in frame from the first base. Receptor amplification or capture employed the immunoSEQ multiplex PCR assay. RNA was extracted from all samples and reverse transcribed into cDNA, which served as template for TCR sequencing. First-strand cDNA was synthesized with SuperScript III using a 2:1 mix of oligo-dT and random hexamers. A synthetic immune receptor repertoire was used to measure amplification bias, and any remaining bias was corrected computationally. On the study's bioinformatics: Raw reads were preprocessed to remove errors, and CDR3 was defined by IMGT conventions from the conserved cysteine to phenylalanine. Clonality was computed by normalizing Shannon entropy by log2 of the number of productive unique TCRs and subtracting the result from 1. Whether each scalp clone was CD4 or CD8 was inferred by checking scalp TCRbeta sequences against the CD4 and CD8 repertoires from sorted blood. Imported from immuneACCESS, the table was reduced by TCRdb to in-frame sequences with V and J called. These copies leave out some clones; in studies compared against another copy, an unresolved V gene accounts for under half, and the cause of the remainder is not known. D and trimming were read from the DNA, whereas the V and J calls and clone size are those reported in that table. In this sample the table shows about 170,000 clones, roughly 70% of which occur a single time. 11% of the sample comes from the top ten.

This sample's time point label indicates: baseline before oral tofacitinib. Lesional scalp punch biopsies and peripheral blood were obtained from alopecia areata patients. After PBMCs were isolated by density centrifugation and stained for CD3, CD4 and CD8, a FACSAria was used to sort CD4+ and CD8+ T cells. Material: CD8+ T cells sorted from blood, obtained at week 0. The clonotype was recovered from a human donor with alopecia areata. The chain was built from TRBV7-9 and TRBJ2-7, with 10 bases matching TRBD1. The CDR3 corresponds to CKVWDRGRDEQYF. The DNA sequence reads TGTAAGGTATGGGACAGGGGTCGCGACGAGCAGTACTTC.